The entry that follows covers one T cell receptor (beta chain) sequence. Its antigen specificity is not known. Per-base quality was not reported, and no clone a single base away is much larger than it. Using the deep immunoSEQ assay, multiplex PCR amplified TCR CDR3 regions from genomic DNA. Genomic DNA extracted from each cell subset was distributed evenly over all wells of several immunoSEQ 96-well plates, and each plate served as one replicate. For sorted subsets, around 200 ng genomic DNA, equal to some 28,000 T cell genomes, was loaded into each replicate PCR. The purified libraries were quantified using a Qubit 3.0 fluorometer, sized with a Bioanalyzer 2100, and then quantified again using the KAPA Library Quantification kit. A separate single-read 150-cycle Illumina NextSeq 550 flow cell was used to sequence each immunoSEQ 96-well plate. As for the authors' bioinformatics: Because the immunoSEQ output included only junctional sequences and no quality scores, the filtering could not be the same as the filtering used for full-length reads. Sequences were annotated with PyIR, a Python wrapper for IgBLAST v1.9, and V/J genes and CDR3 were assigned using IMGT germline references. Reads were filtered out if the reads had weak V/J assignments (E-value above 1e-6), no CDR3, stop codons, out-of-frame junctions, or ambiguous translated residues. V3J clonotypes were defined as sequences sharing an identical inferred V gene, J gene, and CDR3 amino acid sequence. To compute the percentage overlap between repertoires, the number of shared unique clonotypes was divided by the size of the smaller repertoire. Richness of each repertoire was evaluated using RTK rarefaction, the Chao1 estimator, and Recon v2.1 estimates of unobserved clonotypes. Generation probabilities for all TCRbeta clonotypes obtained by the gDNA method from a few donors were computed using OLGA. TCRdb obtained this table from immuneACCESS and retained in-frame rearrangements with V and J assigned. These tables miss some clones; where compared with another copy, unresolved V genes account for less than half of the shortfall, and the remainder is unexplained. Clonal size and the V and J genes are those of that table, whereas D and trimming came from the DNA. This sample lists approximately 1.1 million clones; about 80% were detected once. Under 0.65% of the sample goes to the ten largest clones.

CDR1 and CDR2 are read off the germline V gene as SGHDT and YYEEEE. Including cysteine and phenylalanine, the CDR3 has 16 amino acids. The DNA shown is the 48-base CDR3, in frame from base 1. V is trimmed back by 4 bases and J by 1 base, and the junction contains 5 bases that no gene match accounts for. This sample is part of a study of shared clonotypes between healthy human individuals (dated by TCRdb to between 2020 and 2021). For the wider study: The cohort included three men and a couple of women between 18 and 49 years of age. Between about 0.9 and 10 billion PBMCs per donor were obtained by leukapheresis. Libraries were prepared and TCR repertoires were sequenced by different laboratories using diverse techniques, in order to increase sequencing depth and limit assay-specific biases. Blood TCR repertoires of four to six healthy adults were deeply sequenced to estimate repertoire size and the extent of clonotype sharing between individuals. For each donor, CD4 naive and CD4 memory were each run on three plates, CD8 naive on two plates, and CD8 memory on one plate. Study-wide conclusions, independent of this receptor: Sampling was restricted to blood, and TCR repertoires in tissues likely differ from the TCR repertoires found in blood. Incomplete sequencing was indicated by rarefaction of sorted-subset datasets, despite the large sequencing depth. Higher generation probabilities were observed for clonotypes shared by all four sorted-subset donors than for non-shared clonotypes. Larger estimated clonotype richness was generally found for naive subsets than for memory subsets. Pairwise subsampling indicated that sequencing depth was expected to affect the degree of clonotype sharing among donors. Because the study included a small number of donors, the genetic and exposure-history diversity represented was limited. About 4.5% of naive CD4, around 4% of naive CD8, approximately 2.2% of memory CD4, and less than 0.45% of memory CD8 clonotypes were shared across several donors.

The donors were healthy, HIV-negative adults who had no recently reported acute infections or vaccinations. Every donor was a Caucasian adult residing in Nashville, Tennessee, USA. CD4+ T cells were enriched by magnetic negative selection; naive cells were then positively selected on CD45RA, and the negative fraction formed the memory subset. After blood collection by leukapheresis, PBMCs were isolated using Ficoll-Histopaque density gradient centrifugation and then cryopreserved in the vapor phase of liquid nitrogen. Analytical flow cytometry was used to check the purity and quantity of every magnetically sorted T cell population. From each sorted fraction, genomic DNA was isolated and quantified by UV absorbance on a Nanodrop 2000c.

Source material: memory CD4+ T cells from PBMCs. The cell subset or site label corresponds to: CD45RA-negative fraction. The sequence derives from a man aged 18 to 29 in good health. Some clones in this sample may be carry-over from other donors' samples. The sequence is built from TRBV5-6 and TRBJ2-3, and TRBD2 matches 11 of the central bases. The nucleotide sequence reads as follows: TGTGCCAGCAGCACCTTGACTAGCGGGGGCACAGATACGCAGTATTTT. This is translated as CASSTLTSGGTDTQYF.